The 30 T cell receptor beta chains reported below all come from one sample, sequenced in a study of cytomegalovirus exposure and HLA in healthy donors. Primers for the PCR totalled 60 Vbeta and 13 Jbeta. Clones were sequenced by immunoSEQ multiplex PCR, and TCRdb holds only the in-frame ones, with some missing. The sample shows just over 200,000 clones, 82% of them seen only once. The sequencing input was PBMCs. These receptors all come from a woman aged 35 to 49 in good health and CMV-seronegative.

A single count supports this clone. The CDR3 DNA reads as TGTGCCAGCAGCTCCCCCGGCTACAATGAGCAGTTCTTC. This translates into CASSSPGYNEQFF. The rearrangement uses TRBV11-2 and TRBJ2-1; D ambiguous. V was cut by 4 bases and J by 3 bases, with 7 bases left in between. Germline V gene lookup returns CDR1 SGHAT and CDR2 FQNNGV. This CDR3 is 13 amino acids long.

This chain links TRBV28 with TRBJ2-1; 11 nucleotides align to TRBD2. Germline V gene sequence: CDR1 MDHEN, CDR2 SYDVKM. V lost 6 bases, J lost 3 bases, and 1 base stayed unmatched. This CDR3 is 14 amino acids long. CDR3 loop: CASRTSGIYNEQFF. CDR3 coding DNA: TGTGCCAGCAGGACTAGCGGGATCTACAATGAGCAGTTCTTC.

This sequence joins TRBV30 and TRBJ2-3; 7 nucleotides align to TRBD2. CDR1 GTSNPN and CDR2 SVGIG come from the germline V gene (reference sequence). There are 14 residues in the CDR3. V trimming: 8 bases; J trimming: 4 bases; junction bases outside the gene matches: 12. Written as DNA, the CDR3 is TGTGCCGGTGAGGCGGGAGTCCTAGCAGATACGCAGTATTTT. Its translation: CAGEAGVLADTQYF.

This chain joins TRBV4-1 and TRBJ1-1, with D perhaps matching TRBD1 (5 bases). The CDR3 totals 15 residues. The germline CDR1 and CDR2 sequences are MGHRA and YSYEKL. Trimming took off 1 base at V and 0 bases at J, with 9 bases between the two ends. The CDR3 sequence: CASSQASRVNTEAFF. Here the CDR3 DNA reads TGCGCCAGCAGCCAAGCCAGCAGGGTGAACACTGAAGCTTTCTTT.

The J gene is TRBJ1-4, the V gene TRBV9; tentative D call: TRBD1 (5 bases). V lost 0 bases and J lost 7, with 13 bases in between. The CDR3 length is 15 residues. Germline values: CDR1 SGDLS, CDR2 YYNGEE. The CDR3 sequence is CASSVGAGLGEKLFF. The DNA of the CDR3 is TGTGCCAGCAGCGTAGGGGCAGGGTTGGGTGAAAAACTGTTTTTT.

The rearrangement links TRBV5-4 to TRBJ2-7, with 7 bases aligning to TRBD1. CDR3 length equals 14 residues. CDR1 is SGHNT and CDR2 is YYREEE in the germline V gene (reference sequence). V lost 0 bases to trimming and J lost 7 bases; unmatched junction nucleotides: 7. This CDR3 reads CASSLGQGMREQYF. As DNA, the CDR3 is TGTGCCAGCAGCTTGGGACAGGGTATGAGAGAGCAGTACTTC.

The chain links TRBV29-1 to TRBJ2-2; TRBD1 aligns across 7 bases. Germline assignment: CDR1 SQVTM and CDR2 ANQGSEA. Trimming cost V 7 bases and J 5 bases; bases outside gene matches: 7. This CDR3 spans 13 amino acids. Here the CDR3 reads CSGGTVLTGELFF. The CDR3 DNA reads as TGCAGCGGAGGGACAGTTTTGACCGGGGAGCTGTTTTTT.

The rearrangement links TRBV27 to TRBJ2-2; D uncertain. Germline V CDR1 and CDR2: MNHEY, SMNVEV (reference sequence). The CDR3 has 13 amino acids. Trimming stripped 3 bases from V and 6 bases from J, with 8 bases between. CDR3 DNA: TGTGCCAGCAGTTTTGCGGAAGCCGGGGAGCTGTTTTTT. This translates into CASSFAEAGELFF.

Worth noting for this clone: This sample includes further DNA sequences coding for the same CDR3. This chain connects TRBV6-1 to TRBJ2-7, with 8 nucleotides matching TRBD1. The CDR3 totals 13 residues. V lost 9 bases, J lost 6 bases, and 10 bases stayed unmatched. CDR1 is MNHNS and CDR2 is SASEGT in the germline V gene. Here the CDR3 DNA reads TGTGCCAGTTTGAAGACAGGGGCCGGCGAGCAGTACTTC. This sequence encodes CASLKTGAGEQYF.

The chain recombines TRBV6-1 with TRBJ2-7, with 7 positions matching TRBD2. The germline gives CDR1 MNHNS, CDR2 SASEGT. The CDR3 is 14 residues long. V lost 6 bases and J lost 2; bases outside the gene matches: 7. The CDR3 DNA is TGTGCCAGCAGGACTAGCAGACACCCCTACGAGCAGTACTTC. Its translation: CASRTSRHPYEQYF.

This chain uses TRBV20-1 with TRBJ1-1, with a possible D match to TRBD1 (6 bases). The V gene's germline CDR1 is DFQATT and CDR2 SNEGSKA (reference sequence). This CDR3 comprises 11 residues. The V and J ends lost 1 base and 11 bases respectively, with 11 bases between them. The CDR3 loop reads CSARGPGEAFF. CDR3 DNA: TGCAGTGCTAGAGGTCCAGGGGAGGCTTTCTTT.

The V call is TRBV10-3, the J call TRBJ2-4; 12 bases are a match to TRBD2. CDR1 is ENHRY and CDR2 is SYGVKD in the germline V gene. The ends lost 3 bases at V and 0 bases at J; junction bases unmatched: 3. The CDR3 covers 17 residues. CDR3 coding DNA: TGTGCCATCAGTGACCCGACTAGCGGGAGAGCCAAAAACATTCAGTACTTC. This encodes CAISDPTSGRAKNIQYF.

The chain couples TRBV4-1 to TRBJ2-1; a possible D gene is TRBD1 (5 bases). V lost 0 bases to trimming and J lost 6 bases, with 27 bases between them. Germline lookup yields CDR1 MGHRA and CDR2 YSYEKL. The CDR3 loop spans 20 amino acids. The CDR3 coding sequence is TGCGCCAGCAGCCAAGATCTCGGACCCCCAGGGAAACCCCCTGGCAATGAGCAGTTCTTC. This translates into CASSQDLGPPGKPPGNEQFF.

The rearrangement uses TRBV6-5 and TRBJ2-7, with TRBD1 identical over 9 bases. V shed 6 bases, J shed 2 bases, and the junction held 5 bases outside the gene matches. The CDR3 extends over 14 amino acids. The germline gives CDR1 MNHEY, CDR2 SVGAGI. CDR3 in amino acids: CASRLQGAAYEQYF. The CDR3 nucleotides read TGTGCCAGCAGACTACAGGGGGCGGCCTACGAGCAGTACTTC.

The chain carries TRBV28 and TRBJ2-5; D is possibly TRBD2 (7 bases). Germline V gene data show CDR1 as MDHEN and CDR2 as SYDVKM. There are 15 residues in the CDR3. V was cut by 6 bases and J by 9 bases, with 23 bases left in between. CDR3 coding DNA: TGTGCCAGCAGCCCACCCCCCGCGGGGGCCGGGGCCCAGTACTTC. Its protein is CASSPPPAGAGAQYF.

This sequence joins TRBV6-1 and TRBJ1-3; tentative D call: TRBD1 (6 bases). The CDR3 runs to 17 residues. Germline CDR1 and CDR2: MNHNS and SASEGT. V lost 1 base to trimming and J lost 3 bases, with 16 bases between them. The CDR3 bases are TGTGCCAGCAGTGAAGAACCACAGGGAGTTTATGGAAACACCATATATTTT. Its protein product is CASSEEPQGVYGNTIYF.

J is TRBJ2-7 and V is TRBV19, with TRBD2 matching over 10 bases. The CDR3 consists of 16 residues. V gave up 1 base and J gave up 6 bases; unmatched junction bases: 9. The germline V gene has CDR1 LNHDA and CDR2 SQIVND (reference sequence). The CDR3 spells CASSIAALAGVSEQYF. CDR3 nucleotides: TGTGCCAGTAGTATAGCCGCCCTAGCGGGAGTGAGCGAGCAGTACTTC.

The chain is built from TRBV13 and TRBJ1-1; 9 bases line up with TRBD1. CDR1 PRHDT and CDR2 FYEKMQ come from the germline V gene (reference sequence). The CDR3 loop spans 16 amino acids. V was pared by 8 bases and J by 1 base, with 11 bases of the junction left unmatched. CDR3 loop: CASGRGTGWSNTEAFF. CDR3 DNA sequence: TGTGCCAGCGGTCGGGGGACAGGGTGGTCGAACACTGAAGCTTTCTTT.

The chain employs TRBV7-6 and TRBJ2-7, with 8 bases that match TRBD2. The CDR3 contains 15 residues. V lost 4 bases to trimming and J lost 3 bases; unmatched junction nucleotides: 8. Per germline, CDR1 SGHVS and CDR2 FNYEAQ. The CDR3 DNA follows: TGTGCCAGCAGCTCAGCGGGACTAGGGATCTACGAGCAGTACTTC. It translates to CASSSAGLGIYEQYF.

This rearrangement joins TRBV29-1 to TRBJ2-3; TRBD2 agrees at 8 bases. Unmatched junction bases numbered 7, after V lost 5 bases and J lost 0 bases. Germline assignment: CDR1 SQVTM and CDR2 ANQGSEA. The CDR3 covers 15 residues. The CDR3 region is CSVYRGGSSTDTQYF. The CDR3 bases are TGCAGCGTTTACCGGGGGGGGTCTAGCACAGATACGCAGTATTTT.

V and J are TRBV10-3 and TRBJ2-7; TRBD1 agrees at 8 bases. The V segment lost 11 bases and the J segment 7 bases; nucleotides outside the gene matches: 19. Germline values: CDR1 ENHRY, CDR2 SYGVKD. The CDR3 length is 15 residues. This CDR3 is CASKDLGQGAREQYF. DNA for the CDR3: TGTGCCTCCAAAGACTTAGGGCAGGGGGCCCGAGAGCAGTACTTC.

This chain joins TRBV7-2 and TRBJ2-7; D unresolved. The CDR3 contains 13 residues. Per germline, CDR1 SGHTA and CDR2 FQGNSA. The ends were cut back, 4 bases at V and 3 bases at J, with 10 bases in the middle. This CDR3 reads CASSSMSYYEQYF. The CDR3 DNA follows: TGTGCCAGCAGCTCAATGTCCTACTACGAGCAGTACTTC.

The chain couples TRBV2 to TRBJ1-5, with 8 bases that match TRBD1. The CDR3 length is 14 residues. The J segment lost 6 bases and the V segment lost 5 bases, leaving 6 bases of the junction unmatched. Germline V gene lookup returns CDR1 SNHLY and CDR2 FYNNEI. The DNA of the CDR3 is TGTGCCAGCAGTTTCGGACAGGGTGGTCAGCCCCAGCATTTT. Translated, it gives CASSFGQGGQPQHF.

This sequence joins TRBV14 and TRBJ2-1; weak D call: TRBD1 (5 bases). CDR1 and CDR2 from the germline V gene are SGHDN and FVKESK. The V end lost 3 bases, the J end lost 2 bases, and 11 bases lay between the germline ends. This CDR3 comprises 15 residues. CDR3 region: CASSHAGFTYNEQFF. The CDR3 DNA reads TGTGCCAGCAGCCATGCAGGGTTCACCTACAATGAGCAGTTCTTC.

V is TRBV4-2 and J is TRBJ2-7; D gene ambiguous. Trimming stripped 0 bases from V and 6 bases from J, with 12 bases between. Looked up from germline, CDR1 is LGHNA and CDR2 is YNFKEQ. CDR3 length equals 14 residues. CDR3 bases: TGTGCCAGCAGCCAAGAAAACAGCCTTTTCGAGCAGTACTTC. Protein sequence: CASSQENSLFEQYF.

The V gene is TRBV27, the J gene TRBJ2-2; the match to TRBD2 covers 11 bases. The CDR3 spans 19 residues. V was pared by 0 bases and J by 7 bases, with 13 bases of the junction left unmatched. Germline-derived CDR1 and CDR2 are MNHEY and SMNVEV (reference sequence). The CDR3 DNA reads as TGTGCCAGCAGTTTATCCCCAATAGCGGGAGGGCCTTGGGACGGGGAGCTGTTTTTT. Translated: CASSLSPIAGGPWDGELFF.

This clone appeared once. This chain uses TRBV5-6 with TRBJ1-2; the D gene is possibly TRBD1 (6 bases). CDR3 length equals 14 residues. Deletions cut 1 base from V and 6 bases from J, with 13 bases between. Germline CDR1 reads SGHDT; CDR2 reads YYEEEE. The CDR3 loop is CASSLQAGVDGYTF. The CDR3 bases are TGTGCCAGCAGCTTGCAGGCAGGGGTCGATGGCTACACCTTC.

In its sample, this clone was seen a few times. The chain has TRBV27 and TRBJ2-7; 11 nucleotides line up with TRBD2. V trimming: 4 bases; J trimming: 3 bases; junction bases outside the gene matches: 5. This CDR3 has 15 residues. Germline assignment: CDR1 MNHEY and CDR2 SMNVEV (reference sequence). Here the CDR3 DNA reads TGTGCCAGCAGTTCCACTAGCGGGAGTATCTACGAGCAGTACTTC. Translated, it gives CASSSTSGSIYEQYF.

There are a few counts of this clone. The chain employs TRBV10-2 and TRBJ1-1, with 7 bases aligning to TRBD1. The J segment lost 2 bases and the V segment lost 0 bases, leaving 6 bases of the junction unmatched. This CDR3 is 16 amino acids long. CDR1 and CDR2 from the germline V gene are WSHSY and SAAADI. The CDR3 is CASSESSGQYNTEAFF. The CDR3 nucleotides are TGCGCCAGCAGTGAGTCATCGGGACAGTACAACACTGAAGCTTTCTTT.

This chain connects TRBV28 to TRBJ2-3; D might be TRBD2 (5 bases). Germline CDR1 is MDHEN and CDR2 is SYDVKM. The V end lost 4 bases, the J end lost 6 bases, and 17 bases lay between the germline ends. The CDR3 length is 15 residues. The CDR3 DNA follows: TGTGCCAGCAGTTCCTATGTCGGGGTGGGGGATACGCAGTATTTT. This codes for CASSSYVGVGDTQYF.